This TCR beta chain was recovered during a study of blood T cell repertoires in COVID-19. Study-wide background: Nucleic acid was either cDNA or gDNA, and it came from T cells, B-cell-depleted T cells, or PBMCs.

Recruits, aged roughly 18 to 89 years, lived in about two dozen US areas. V was cut by 7 bases and J by 4 bases, with 16 bases left in between. The CDR3 loop spans 15 amino acids. CDR1 and CDR2 from the germline V gene are MGHDK and SYGVNS. Authors' methods: Amplifying reference gene primers gave estimates of nucleated cell counts. Clones were sequenced by immunoSEQ multiplex PCR, and TCRdb holds only the in-frame ones, with some missing. The D gene and trimming were derived from the DNA, and the V and J assignments and clone size from that table. The table lists around 230,000 clones, 70% to 90% of them singletons, with over 2% in the top ten.

The origin of this receptor is a woman between 40 and 55 years old with acute COVID-19. Material: PBMCs or T cells enriched from blood (not recorded which). The chain has TRBV25-1 and TRBJ2-2; TRBD2 is a possible D gene (5 bases). The CDR3 region is CASKGRGFSTGELFF. DNA for the CDR3: TGTGCCAGCAAAGGCCGCGGGTTTTCCACCGGGGAGCTGTTTTTT. The whole variable domain, remainder taken from reference TRBV25-1 and TRBJ2-2, is EADIYQTPRYLVIGTGKKITLECSQTMGHDKMYWYQQDPGMELHLIHYSYGVNSTEKGDLSSESTVSRIRTEHFPLTLESARPSHTSQYLCASKGRGFSTGELFFGEGSRLTVL.